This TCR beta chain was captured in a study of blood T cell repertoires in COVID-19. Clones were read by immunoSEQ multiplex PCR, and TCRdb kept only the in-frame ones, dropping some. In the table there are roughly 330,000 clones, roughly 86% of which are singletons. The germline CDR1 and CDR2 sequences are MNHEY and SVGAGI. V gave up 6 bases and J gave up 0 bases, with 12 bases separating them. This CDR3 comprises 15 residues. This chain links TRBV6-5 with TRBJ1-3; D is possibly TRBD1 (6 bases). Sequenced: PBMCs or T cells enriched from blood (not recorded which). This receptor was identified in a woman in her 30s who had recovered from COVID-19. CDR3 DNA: TGTGCCAGCAGGGACAGACCATTCTCTGGAAACACCATATATTTT. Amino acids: CASRDRPFSGNTIYF.